These T cell receptor beta chains were read from a single sample in a study of shared clonotypes between healthy human individuals. TCRdb keeps only in-frame clones here, not all; method: immunoSEQ multiplex PCR. The data show about 2.4 million clones, about 92% seen once. The sequenced material came from naive CD4+ T cells sorted from blood. The receptors stem from a man aged 18 to 30 in good health. CDR3s include the opening cysteine and the closing phenylalanine or tryptophan. Fields, in order: clone size, V gene, J gene, D gene, CDR3 protein, CDR3 DNA. D genes are given only for firm matches. Size values are once, few and many counts, or a class for expanded clones, and some rows have none.

.	TRBV5-6	TRBJ2-6	.	CASSFLGRAGTYGANVLTF	TGTGCCAGCAGCTTCTTGGGTCGGGCGGGGACGTATGGGGCCAACGTCCTGACTTTC
once	TRBV13	TRBJ2-7	.	CASSPRGGEQYF	TGTGCCAGCAGCCCTCGAGGGGGCGAGCAGTACTTC
.	TRBV2	TRBJ2-7	.	CASSEEMTGDYEQYF	TGTGCCAGCAGTGAAGAAATGACCGGAGACTACGAGCAGTACTTC
.	TRBV2	TRBJ1-1	.	CASREDLNTEAFF	TGTGCCAGCCGAGAAGACCTGAACACTGAAGCTTTCTTT
once	TRBV7-9	TRBJ2-6	.	CASSLTKGGPSGANVLTF	TGTGCCAGCAGTTTAACCAAGGGTGGGCCCTCTGGGGCCAACGTCCTGACTTTC
.	TRBV9	TRBJ2-2	TRBD1	CASSAYRGTTGELFF	TGTGCCAGCAGCGCATACAGGGGTACCACCGGGGAGCTGTTTTTT
once	TRBV7-2	TRBJ2-7	TRBD2	CASSSTSGNYEQYF	TGTGCCAGCAGCTCGACTAGCGGGAACTACGAGCAGTACTTC
.	TRBV5-5	TRBJ2-5	.	CASSLAETQYF	TGTGCCAGCAGCTTGGCGGAGACCCAGTACTTC
.	TRBV5-1	TRBJ2-2	.	CASSEEHPLLTGELFF	TGCGCCAGCAGCGAGGAACACCCCCTGCTGACCGGGGAGCTGTTTTTT
.	TRBV5-1	TRBJ2-7	.	CASSPRRDLVVYEQYF	TGCGCCAGCAGCCCAAGGCGGGACCTGGTAGTCTACGAGCAGTACTTC
.	TRBV13	TRBJ2-1	TRBD1	CASSPSSGRGNVYNEQFF	TGTGCCAGCAGCCCCAGTAGTGGCAGGGGGAATGTATACAATGAGCAGTTCTTC
.	TRBV5-6	TRBJ2-2	.	CASSFQWVGDTGELFF	TGTGCCAGCAGCTTCCAATGGGTAGGGGACACCGGGGAGCTGTTTTTT
.	TRBV5-1	TRBJ2-3	.	CASSLGGQATDTQYF	TGCGCCAGCAGCTTGGGTGGGCAAGCCACAGATACGCAGTATTTT
.	TRBV6-4	TRBJ1-6	TRBD1	CASSETGVNSPLHF	TGTGCCAGCAGCGAAACAGGGGTCAATTCACCCCTCCACTTT
.	TRBV5-1	TRBJ1-1	TRBD1	CASSSDRVNTEAFF	TGCGCCAGCAGCTCCGACAGGGTTAACACTGAAGCTTTCTTT
.	TRBV6-1	TRBJ2-5	TRBD2	CASSGTSGRNGETQYF	TGTGCCAGCAGTGGGACTAGCGGGAGAAATGGGGAGACCCAGTACTTC
.	TRBV5-4	TRBJ2-1	TRBD2	CASSPLAGGQYNEQFF	TGTGCCAGCAGCCCCTTAGCGGGGGGGCAGTACAATGAGCAGTTCTTC
.	TRBV11-2	TRBJ1-4	TRBD1	CASSLGQGATNEKLFF	TGTGCCAGCAGCTTGGGACAGGGGGCAACTAATGAAAAACTGTTTTTT
.	TRBV6-5	TRBJ2-2	.	CASSYLTRQSELFF	TGTGCCAGCAGTTACCTAACTCGGCAGTCAGAGCTGTTTTTT
.	TRBV5-6	TRBJ1-1	TRBD1	CASSPYGAGGAGTEAFF	TGTGCCAGCAGCCCTTACGGGGCAGGGGGCGCTGGCACTGAAGCTTTCTTT
.	TRBV5-1	TRBJ2-1	TRBD1	CASSLLLRQGLSNEQFF	TGCGCCAGCAGCTTGCTGCTACGACAGGGCCTCAGCAATGAGCAGTTCTTC
.	TRBV4-3	TRBJ2-3	TRBD2	CASSPRNGRTDTQYF	TGCGCCAGCAGCCCCCGAAACGGGAGGACAGATACGCAGTATTTT
few	TRBV29-1	TRBJ1-1	.	CSVGSLGGEAFF	TGCAGCGTTGGGTCCTTAGGTGGTGAAGCTTTCTTT